The following is a T cell receptor beta chain sequence with its context. This specimen belongs to a study of human CD8 memory T cell subsets. Germline CDR1 is MNHEY and CDR2 is SVGEGT. The CDR3 has 13 residues. The authors drew RNA from duplicate vials of roughly 140,000 sorted CD8+ T cells per subset. TCR beta libraries were made by UMI-labeled 5' RACE. No DNA is given; TCRdb re-called the 5' RACE reads and lists each CDR3 protein once. The table lists several thousand distinct CDR3 sequences. The source is a human donor in good health. Sequenced input: CD8+ T cells from PBMCs. V gene TRBV6-2 or TRBV6-3 combines with J gene TRBJ2-1. The CDR3 region is CASSYSTVGGQFF.